The source of this T cell receptor (beta chain) is a study of regulatory T cells. The primer mix had 52 TRBV and 13 TRBJ primers. Using immunoSEQ multiplex PCR, the repertoire was profiled, and TCRdb retains in-frame clones only, with some absent. The sample records some 15,000 clones, 65% to 90% being singletons. Autoimmunity was present in every CD3G-deficient patient, worse in two. Patients, 2 to 39 years old, had expanded memory T-cell proportions. Regulatory (CD25-high CD127-low) and conventional (CD25-low CD127-high) CD4+ T cells were sorted separately. CDR3 length: 15 residues. V shed 3 bases and J shed 7 bases, with 16 bases lying between them. CDR1 is LNHDA and CDR2 is SQIVND in the germline V gene (reference sequence). In the case of this clone: Its antigen is currently unknown.

General study results and limits: Patient repertoires had restricted TRB V-J pairs and skewed V and J usage, most in Tregs. In CD3G-deficient patients, conventional CD4+ T cells were enriched for hydrophobic CDR3 residues at positions 6 and 7.

J is TRBJ2-1 and V is TRBV19, with D tentatively TRBD2 (6 bases). What was sequenced was conventional CD4+ T cells sorted from blood. This sequence originates from a person aged 25-39 years with CD3G deficiency. The CDR3 DNA follows: TGTGCCAGTAGTATCGGGGCTCACGGAGGGAATGAGCAGTTCTTC. Translation: CASSIGAHGGNEQFF.